Following are 17 T cell receptor beta chains from one sample sequenced in a study of CD8 T cells in ankylosing spondylitis. Regarding the study as a whole: One TCR beta motif, made up of roughly 8 highly homologous variants, appeared characteristic of ankylosing spondylitis blood.

Their antigens are not known. Each CDR3 protein is one row after TCRdb ran MiXCR on the 5' RACE reads. Among about 500,000 distinct CDR3 sequences listed, approximately 12% were seen once. Sequenced material: blood, either unsorted or a sorted T cell fraction (not recorded which). The receptors come from a male donor with ankylosing spondylitis.

A few counts support this clonotype. J is TRBJ2-1 and V is TRBV11-2; 8 positions match TRBD2. Unmatched junction bases numbered 10, after V lost 7 bases and J lost 2 bases. The CDR3 covers 16 residues. Per germline, CDR1 SGHAT and CDR2 FQNNGV. CDR3 residues: CASTLLSGSPYNEQFF. The CDR3 DNA follows: TGTGCCAGCACCCTTTTGAGCGGGAGCCCCTACAATGAGCAGTTCTTC.

The genes are TRBV4-2 and TRBJ1-5; D remains unclear. V dropped 0 bases and J dropped 3 bases, with 12 bases sitting between them. This CDR3 region has 16 residues. Looked up from germline, CDR1 is LGHNA and CDR2 is YNFKEQ. The CDR3, as DNA: TGTGCCAGCAGCCAAGATTCGGGCAGAACCAATCAGCCCCAGCATTTT. Protein: CASSQDSGRTNQPQHF.

This clonotype was seen many times. The gene calls are TRBV5-1 and TRBJ2-1, with D possibly being TRBD2 (6 bases). CDR1 is SGHRS, CDR2 YFSETQ, per germline. V was pared by 4 bases and J by 4 bases, with 15 bases between. The CDR3 sequence is 15 residues long. The CDR3 DNA reads as TGCGCCAGCAGCCCAAGCGGCGGGGCGTACAATGAGCAGTTCTTC. This codes for CASSPSGGAYNEQFF. Filled out from reference TRBV5-1 and TRBJ2-1, the complete variable domain reads KAGVTQTPRYLIKTRGQQVTLSCSPISGHRSVSWYQQTPGQGLQFLFEYFSETQRNKGNFPGRFSGRQFSNSRSEMNVSTLELGDSALYLCASSPSGGAYNEQFFGPGTRLTVL.

In its sample, this clonotype was seen many times. V and J are TRBV12-3 or TRBV12-4 and TRBJ2-1; 9 nucleotides match TRBD2. This CDR3 spans 15 amino acids. Losses at the gene ends were 4 bases for V and 7 bases for J; bases not matched to a gene: 8. CDR3 protein: CASSYPSGNFNEQFF. The CDR3 nucleotides read TGTGCCAGCAGTTACCCTAGCGGGAATTTTAATGAGCAGTTCTTC.

In this sample, this clonotype turned up a few times. V is TRBV6-6 and J is TRBJ2-7; D is ambiguous. Trimming shortened V by 7 bases and J by 2 bases, and 12 bases separated the two germline ends. Germline CDR1 MNHNY, CDR2 SVGAGI (reference sequence). The CDR3 is 13 amino acids. The CDR3 region is CASKSTVAYEQYF. The CDR3 nucleotides are TGTGCCAGCAAGAGTACAGTCGCCTACGAGCAGTACTTC.

This clonotype showed up many times. This chain links TRBV12-3 or TRBV12-4 with TRBJ2-6; possibly TRBD1 or TRBD2 for D (5 bases each). CDR3 length: 15 residues. V dropped 1 base and J dropped 2 bases, with 6 bases sitting between them. DNA of the CDR3: TGTGCCAGCAGTTTAGAGGGACCTGGGGCCAACGTCCTGACTTTC. This gives the protein CASSLEGPGANVLTF.

This clonotype was counted ten times or more. V gene TRBV29-1 combines with J gene TRBJ1-2, with D perhaps matching TRBD1 (5 bases). This CDR3 spans 10 amino acids. CDR1 and CDR2 from the germline V gene are SQVTM and ANQGSEA. The ends were cut back, 4 bases at V and 8 bases at J, with 8 bases in the middle. CDR3 protein: CSVGDPGYTF. CDR3 bases: TGCAGCGTTGGGGACCCGGGCTACACCTTC.

This clonotype was detected a few times. The rearrangement links TRBV20-1 to TRBJ1-2; no firm D call. The CDR3 has 11 residues. V was trimmed by 6 bases and J by 5 bases, leaving 10 bases between them. CDR1 and CDR2 (germline): DFQATT, SNEGSKA (reference sequence). The CDR3 loop reads CSASDLYGYTF. Here the CDR3 DNA reads TGCAGTGCCTCAGACCTTTATGGCTACACCTTC.

In its sample, this clonotype was seen a few times. The V call is TRBV10-3, the J call TRBJ2-7, with 13 bases matching TRBD2. The trim removed 5 bases at V and 3 bases at J, leaving 7 bases unmatched. The CDR3 contains 16 residues. Germline V gene lookup returns CDR1 ENHRY and CDR2 SYGVKD. As DNA, the CDR3 is TGTGCCATCAGTCCCTGGACTAGCGGGAGATTCTACGAGCAGTACTTC. Protein: CAISPWTSGRFYEQYF.

This clonotype was recorded a few times. The gene calls are TRBV15 and TRBJ2-1; D is unresolved. V gave up 8 bases and J gave up 7 bases, with 9 bases separating them. This CDR3 is built from 11 residues. In germline, CDR1 is LNHNV, CDR2 YYDKDF (reference sequence). As DNA, the CDR3 is TGTGCCACCGGTGGGGTGAATGAGCAGTTCTTC. It codes for CATGGVNEQFF.

The chain employs TRBV6-1 and TRBJ2-3; TRBD1 is a possible D gene (6 bases). Germline V gene data show CDR1 as MNHNS and CDR2 as SASEGT. This CDR3 spans 14 amino acids. V dropped 10 bases and J dropped 1 base, with 15 bases sitting between them. This CDR3 reads CATRDTRGTDTQYF. CDR3 coding DNA: TGTGCCACCCGGGACACCAGAGGCACAGATACGCAGTATTTT.

This clonotype was counted a few times. The chain has TRBV5-6 and TRBJ2-6; D call uncertain. This CDR3 region has 13 residues. Germline CDR1 and CDR2: SGHDT and YYEEEE. The V end was cut by 4 bases, the J end by 2 bases, with 4 bases between. CDR3 sequence: CASSIPGANVLTF. The CDR3 DNA is TGTGCCAGCAGCATCCCTGGGGCCAACGTCCTGACTTTC.

The chain uses TRBV6-5 and TRBJ2-5; weak D call: TRBD2 (5 bases). With 1 base removed from V and 5 bases from J, the gap between germline ends came to 8 bases. Germline V CDR1 and CDR2: MNHEY, SVGAGI. This CDR3 is 13 amino acids long. CDR3 region: CASSYFGVETQYF. The CDR3 region has the DNA TGTGCCAGCAGTTACTTCGGGGTTGAGACCCAGTACTTC.

This clonotype was observed at least ten times. The chain has TRBV12-3 or TRBV12-4 and TRBJ2-6; 9 bases line up with TRBD1. The length of the CDR3 is 16 residues. V was pared by 5 bases and J by 2 bases, with 4 bases of the junction left unmatched. The CDR3 DNA is TGTGCCAGCAGTCCGACAGGGGGTGCTGGGGCCAACGTCCTGACTTTC. It codes for CASSPTGGAGANVLTF.

This clonotype was counted only a few times. The rearrangement links TRBV18 to TRBJ1-2; D may be TRBD1 (5 bases). Germline loops: CDR1 KGHSH, CDR2 LQKENI. This CDR3 region has 15 residues. Trimming took 3 bases from V and 0 from J, leaving 11 bases between them. This CDR3 reads CASSPGARANYGYTF. CDR3 sequence (DNA): TGTGCCAGCTCACCCGGGGCCCGAGCTAACTATGGCTACACCTTC.

This clonotype was observed a few times. The rearrangement joins TRBV24-1 to TRBJ2-1; weak D call: TRBD2 (5 bases). V was clipped by 2 bases and J by 11 bases, with 15 bases between them. The germline gives CDR1 KGHDR, CDR2 SFDVKD. The CDR3 is made up of 14 amino acids. The DNA for the CDR3 is TGTGCCACCAGTGATTCCCATCTCAGCGGCCAGCAGTTCTTC. As protein: CATSDSHLSGQQFF.

The chain links TRBV3-1 to TRBJ1-2; 8 bases agree with TRBD1. The CDR3 extends over 17 amino acids. J was trimmed by 3 bases and V by 5 bases; bases with no gene match: 14. Germline assignment: CDR1 LGHDT and CDR2 YNNKEL (reference sequence). The CDR3 sequence is CASSKSPTGVDYYGYTF. DNA of the CDR3: TGTGCCAGCAGCAAATCGCCGACAGGGGTGGACTACTATGGCTACACCTTC.